This T cell receptor (beta chain) was retrieved from a study of T cells in Graves' hyperthyroidism and ophthalmopathy. This clonotype showed up just a few times. Its antigen is unidentified. Broader study findings: Ophthalmopathy was told apart from stable hyperthyroidism by a 13 V-J model. Ophthalmopathy prediction by the model preceded onset by a median approximately 6.1 months. Most clonotypes expanded in thyroid above 0.001 were likewise present in blood.

Researchers amplified the TCR beta CDR3 regions from RNA transcripts. Initially, a first-round RT-PCR of the TCR CDR3 employed the HTBI primer set. TCRdb ran MiXCR on the multiplex PCR reads and lists one entry per CDR3 protein. The data hold around 700,000 distinct CDR3 sequences, with about 17% observed a single time. The sequence derives from a woman in her fifties or sixties with Graves' hyperthyroidism that later progressed to Graves' ophthalmopathy. The sequenced sample consisted of blood.

CDR3 sequence: CASSPGQGFGNTIYF. The CDR3, as DNA: TGTGCCAGCTCACCGGGACAGGGGTTCGGAAACACCATATATTTT. The chain employs TRBV18 and TRBJ1-3; the match to TRBD1 covers 10 bases. V gave up 3 bases and J gave up 4 bases; unmatched junction bases: 3. Germline loops: CDR1 KGHSH, CDR2 LQKENI. The CDR3 contains 15 residues.